The next 30 T cell receptor beta chains were all read from a single sample in a study of blood T cells in healthy people across ages. Together with a sample-barcoded 5' primer, a J-beta primer mix was included in a second PCR lasting about 7 to 12 cycles. MiXCR, applied by TCRdb to the 5' RACE reads, yields one record per CDR3 protein. Among roughly 1.6 million distinct CDR3 sequences listed, roughly 32% were seen once. What was sequenced was blood. The receptors were gathered from a woman in her 30s in good health.

The chain uses TRBV6-1 and TRBJ2-4; perhaps D is TRBD1 or TRBD2 (6 bases each). The CDR3 has 16 residues. The germline V gene has CDR1 MNHNS and CDR2 SASEGT. Trimming took 4 bases from V and 13 from J, leaving 26 bases between them. The CDR3 is CASSAVRPGAGGVQYF. The CDR3 bases are TGTGCCAGCAGTGCCGTAAGGCCGGGGGCCGGAGGTGTCCAGTACTTC.

This clonotype has just a few counts. This chain links TRBV5-5 with TRBJ1-4; D is unclear. The CDR3 sequence is 16 residues long. Per germline, CDR1 SGHKS and CDR2 YYEKEE (reference sequence). The V and J ends lost 0 bases and 0 bases respectively, with 9 bases between them. The CDR3 nucleotides are TGTGCCAGCAGCTTGGCTGGATATGCAACTAATGAAAAACTGTTTTTT. Protein product: CASSLAGYATNEKLFF.

The chain employs TRBV7-3 and TRBJ2-3, with 7 bases identical to TRBD2. V was clipped by 2 bases and J by 2 bases; unmatched bases: 10. The germline V gene has CDR1 SGHTA and CDR2 FQGTGA. The CDR3 has 17 residues. This CDR3 is CASSLWASGGPTDTQYF. In DNA, the CDR3 is TGTGCCAGCAGCTTATGGGCTAGCGGAGGCCCCACAGATACGCAGTATTTT.

This clonotype was seen ten or more times. The rearrangement uses TRBV29-1 and TRBJ2-3, with D possibly matching TRBD1 (6 bases). V was cut by 6 bases and J by 4 bases, with 14 bases left in between. Per the germline V gene, CDR1 is SQVTM and CDR2 is ANQGSEA. The CDR3 loop spans 13 amino acids. The CDR3 DNA reads as TGCAGCGTATCTACAGGGAACCCAGATACGCAGTATTTT. This gives the protein CSVSTGNPDTQYF.

The chain carries TRBV28 and TRBJ2-2; D unresolved. V dropped 3 bases and J dropped 6 bases, with 11 bases sitting between them. In germline, CDR1 is MDHEN, CDR2 SYDVKM. The length of the CDR3 is 14 residues. The CDR3 nucleotides read TGTGCCAGCAGTTTTGGTGGGATCGCCGGGGAGCTGTTTTTT. It codes for CASSFGGIAGELFF. The full variable domain, completed using reference TRBV28 and TRBJ2-2, is DVKVTQSSRYLVKRTGEKVFLECVQDMDHENMFWYRQDPGLGLRLIYFSYDVKMKEKGDIPEGYSVSREKKERFSLILESASTNQTSMYLCASSFGGIAGELFFGEGSRLTVL.

This clonotype was recorded a few times. The V and J genes are TRBV6-1 and TRBJ2-3, with 11 positions matching TRBD2. This CDR3 has 16 amino acids. Germline CDR1 is MNHNS and CDR2 is SASEGT. J was trimmed by 4 bases and V by 6 bases; bases with no gene match: 9. CDR3 in DNA: TGTGCCAGCAGAAGGAGTGGTAGCGGGGGGGCAGATACGCAGTATTTT. Protein product: CASRRSGSGGADTQYF.

In its sample, this clonotype was seen a few times. The CDR3 region is CASSSRTGQDTQYF. The CDR3 DNA follows: TGTGCCAGCAGTTCGAGGACAGGGCAAGATACGCAGTATTTT. This chain links TRBV12-3 or TRBV12-4 with TRBJ2-3; 8 nucleotides agree with TRBD1. The J segment lost 5 bases and the V segment lost 4 bases, leaving 5 bases of the junction unmatched. This CDR3 has 14 amino acids.

About this clonotype: The junction shows a germline mismatch at one end, possibly a read error. This chain links TRBV10-3 with TRBJ2-3, with 10 bases matching TRBD2. Germline V lookup: CDR1 ENHRY, CDR2 SYGVKD. The CDR3 loop spans 19 amino acids. CDR3 sequence (DNA): TGCGCCATCAGTATAGGGCTTGGACTAGCGGCCCCTAGCACAGATACGCAGTATTTT. Protein: CAISIGLGLAAPSTDTQYF.

The chain uses TRBV6-1 and TRBJ2-7, with 9 bases aligning to TRBD1. This CDR3 region has 13 residues. After removal of 4 bases from V and 7 bases from J, the junction contained 5 bases not matched to a gene. CDR1 MNHNS and CDR2 SASEGT come from the germline V gene. The CDR3 loop is CASSVWDREEQYF. The CDR3 DNA reads TGTGCCAGCAGTGTCTGGGACAGGGAAGAGCAGTACTTC.

The V and J genes are TRBV20-1 and TRBJ2-5; TRBD1 matches at 8 bases. Germline V CDR1 and CDR2: DFQATT, SNEGSKA (reference sequence). After removal of 3 bases from V and 5 bases from J, the junction contained 5 bases not matched to a gene. This CDR3 has 13 amino acids. The CDR3 coding sequence is TGCAGTGCTAGGAAGACAGGGGTTGAGACCCAGTACTTC. It translates to CSARKTGVETQYF.

This clonotype has just a few counts. This sequence joins TRBV6-5 and TRBJ2-3; the D gene is possibly TRBD1 (6 bases). CDR1 is MNHEY and CDR2 is SVGAGI in the germline V gene. The length of the CDR3 is 14 residues. The V and J ends lost 1 base and 6 bases respectively, with 11 bases between them. This chain's CDR3 is CASSYLGAGDTQYF. CDR3 DNA: TGTGCCAGCAGTTACTTGGGGGCCGGGGATACGCAGTATTTT.

This clonotype has a handful of counts. V is TRBV4-1 and J is TRBJ2-1; TRBD2 agrees at 10 bases. CDR1 and CDR2 from the germline V gene are MGHRA and YSYEKL. With 0 bases clipped from V and 6 bases from J, the junction kept 5 bases outside the gene matches. The CDR3 spans 16 residues. CDR3 nucleotides: TGCGCCAGCAGCCAAGACGGGAAGCGGGGGGGCAATGAGCAGTTCTTC. The encoded protein is CASSQDGKRGGNEQFF.

This clonotype was detected only a few times. The chain combines TRBV6-1 with TRBJ2-2; 9 nucleotides align to TRBD2. The V gene's germline CDR1 is MNHNS and CDR2 SASEGT. This CDR3 has 12 residues. V lost 4 bases, J lost 15 bases, and 6 bases stayed unmatched. As DNA, the CDR3 is TGTGCCAGCAGTGTTTTGACTAGCGGAGTGTTTTTT. Protein: CASSVLTSGVFF.

V gene TRBV11-2 combines with J gene TRBJ2-1; TRBD1 is a possible D gene (5 bases). In germline, CDR1 is SGHAT, CDR2 FQNNGV. Deletions cut 5 bases from V and 5 bases from J, with 13 bases between. The CDR3 has 14 amino acids. This chain's CDR3 is CASSSAGFHNEQFF. The CDR3 nucleotides read TGTGCCAGCAGCAGCGCAGGGTTCCACAATGAGCAGTTCTTC.

The chain employs TRBV27 and TRBJ2-7; a possible D gene is TRBD2 (5 bases). The V end lost 8 bases, the J end lost 3 bases, and 17 bases lay between the germline ends. The CDR3 covers 14 residues. Germline V gene data show CDR1 as MNHEY and CDR2 as SMNVEV (reference sequence). The CDR3 nucleotides read TGTGCCAGCCGCGTCCGAACCGGACTCTACGAGCAGTACTTC. Amino acid sequence: CASRVRTGLYEQYF.

The CDR3: CSPREQETQYF. CDR3 DNA sequence: TGCAGTCCCAGGGAGCAAGAGACCCAGTACTTC. The gene calls are TRBV20-1 and TRBJ2-5; D may match TRBD1 or TRBD2 (5 bases each). The germline V gene encodes CDR1 DFQATT and CDR2 SNEGSKA (reference sequence). The CDR3 has 11 residues. Trimming stripped 8 bases from V and 2 bases from J, with 9 bases between.

The rearrangement links TRBV19 to TRBJ2-7; 11 bases are shared with TRBD2. The CDR3 totals 15 residues. CDR1 is LNHDA, CDR2 SQIVND, per germline (reference sequence). J lost 3 bases, V lost 5 bases, and 6 bases had no gene match. The CDR3 coding sequence is TGTGCCAGTAGTCCGACTAGCGGGGCCGTCTACGAGCAGTACTTC. As protein: CASSPTSGAVYEQYF.

The chain uses TRBV20-1 and TRBJ1-1, with D perhaps TRBD1 (5 bases). Germline V gives CDR1 DFQATT, CDR2 SNEGSKA (reference sequence). Trimming cost V 4 bases and J 5 bases, with 11 bases left between them. The CDR3 covers 12 residues. The CDR3 DNA reads as TGCAGTGCTACAGACGGACAAACTGAAGCTTTCTTT. The encoded protein is CSATDGQTEAFF.

This clonotype occurred a few times. This chain connects TRBV10-2 to TRBJ2-3; TRBD2 aligns across 15 bases. V shed 10 bases, J shed 6 bases, and the junction held 11 bases outside the gene matches. Germline V gene data show CDR1 as WSHSY and CDR2 as SAAADI. CDR3 size: 16 residues. The CDR3: CATSLGLAGGVDTQYF. CDR3 DNA: TGCGCCACTTCGTTGGGACTAGCGGGGGGTGTTGATACGCAGTATTTT.

This clonotype was counted only a few times. The chain uses TRBV27 and TRBJ2-7; 14 positions match TRBD2. This CDR3 has 15 residues. V dropped 6 bases and J dropped 4; count of bases not matched to a gene: 5. Germline V gene sequence: CDR1 MNHEY, CDR2 SMNVEV (reference sequence). The CDR3 loop reads CASRPRLAGGYEQYF. The CDR3, as DNA: TGTGCCAGCAGGCCTAGACTAGCGGGAGGGTACGAGCAGTACTTC.

A single count supports this clonotype. The V and J genes are TRBV5-6 and TRBJ2-1, with 13 bases that match TRBD2. CDR1 is SGHDT, CDR2 YYEEEE, per germline. CDR3 length: 18 residues. Unmatched junction bases numbered 9, after V lost 2 bases and J lost 4 bases. The CDR3 spells CASSLTSGGAPRYNEQFF. DNA for the CDR3: TGTGCCAGCAGCTTAACTAGCGGGGGGGCTCCTCGTTACAATGAGCAGTTCTTC.

The chain links TRBV9 to TRBJ2-7; 9 bases are shared with TRBD1. Germline V gene data show CDR1 as SGDLS and CDR2 as YYNGEE. The CDR3 is made up of 18 amino acids. The trim removed 4 bases at V and 0 bases at J, leaving 14 bases unmatched. The CDR3 DNA reads TGTGCCAGCAGCTCAAGCCAGTTGAGGACAGGGGTCTCCTACGAGCAGTACTTC. This gives the protein CASSSSQLRTGVSYEQYF.

A remark on this clonotype: One junction end disagrees with the germline gene, perhaps due to a read error. The chain combines TRBV27 with TRBJ2-1, with D maybe TRBD2 (5 bases). The CDR3 totals 17 residues. Looked up from germline, CDR1 is MNHEY and CDR2 is SMNVEV (reference sequence). CDR3 protein: CVSSLSRGALSYNEQFF. The DNA of the CDR3 is TGTGTCAGCAGTTTGTCCCGGGGAGCGCTCTCCTACAATGAGCAGTTCTTC.

V is TRBV12-3 or TRBV12-4 and J is TRBJ2-7; 10 nucleotides match TRBD1. With V trimmed by 6 bases and J by 1 base, 9 bases remained unmatched. CDR3 length equals 16 residues. The CDR3 nucleotides are TGTGCCAGCAGCCCCGACGGACAGGGGGTTTCCTACGAGCAGTACTTC. This encodes CASSPDGQGVSYEQYF.

This clonotype was seen a few times. The rearrangement uses TRBV5-1 and TRBJ2-1; 10 bases line up with TRBD2. The CDR3 consists of 15 residues. V shed 2 bases, J shed 3 bases, and the junction held 2 bases outside the gene matches. Germline V gene lookup returns CDR1 SGHRS and CDR2 YFSETQ. The CDR3 DNA reads as TGCGCCAGCAGCTTCACTAGCGGGGACTACAATGAGCAGTTCTTC. Its translation is CASSFTSGDYNEQFF.

This clonotype was counted at least ten times. This chain links TRBV29-1 with TRBJ1-5; possibly TRBD1 for D (5 bases). V dropped 4 bases and J dropped 4 bases, with 11 bases sitting between them. This CDR3 contains 13 residues. Germline CDR1 SQVTM, CDR2 ANQGSEA. Here the CDR3 DNA reads TGCAGCGTTGTTGGGGCGGCTAATCAGCCCCAGCATTTT. Protein: CSVVGAANQPQHF.

This clonotype was found a few times. The chain combines TRBV27 with TRBJ1-5, with D possibly TRBD1 on 5 matching bases. The CDR3 has 14 amino acids. Germline V CDR1 and CDR2: MNHEY, SMNVEV (reference sequence). Trimming pared 5 bases from V and 6 bases from J, leaving 14 bases between. The CDR3: CASSDREGFQPQHF. CDR3 sequence (DNA): TGTGCCAGCAGTGACCGGGAGGGGTTTCAGCCCCAGCATTTT.

V usage is TRBV5-1 and J usage is TRBJ2-2; D call uncertain. Germline V CDR1 and CDR2: SGHRS, YFSETQ. CDR3 length: 17 residues. Trimming took 4 bases from V and 4 from J, leaving 20 bases between them. The CDR3 nucleotides are TGCGCCAGCAGCCCCCGTTTTAAGACACAAATCACCGGGGAGCTGTTTTTT. Protein product: CASSPRFKTQITGELFF.

This clonotype was found a few times. The V gene is TRBV3-1, the J gene TRBJ2-7; D is undetermined. V was cut by 0 bases and J by 9 bases, with 12 bases left in between. CDR1 and CDR2 (germline): LGHDT, YNNKEL (reference sequence). This CDR3 spans 13 amino acids. The CDR3 region has the DNA TGTGCCAGCAGCCAAGATAGGACCGTTTGGCAGTACTTC. Protein sequence: CASSQDRTVWQYF.

The V call is TRBV11-2, the J call TRBJ1-2; possible D gene TRBD1, 5 bases. The CDR3 totals 12 residues. With 6 bases removed from V and 7 bases from J, the gap between germline ends came to 12 bases. CDR1 is SGHAT and CDR2 is FQNNGV in the germline V gene. As DNA, the CDR3 is TGTGCCAGCAGTCCAGACGGGGCTGGCTACACCTTC. It encodes CASSPDGAGYTF.